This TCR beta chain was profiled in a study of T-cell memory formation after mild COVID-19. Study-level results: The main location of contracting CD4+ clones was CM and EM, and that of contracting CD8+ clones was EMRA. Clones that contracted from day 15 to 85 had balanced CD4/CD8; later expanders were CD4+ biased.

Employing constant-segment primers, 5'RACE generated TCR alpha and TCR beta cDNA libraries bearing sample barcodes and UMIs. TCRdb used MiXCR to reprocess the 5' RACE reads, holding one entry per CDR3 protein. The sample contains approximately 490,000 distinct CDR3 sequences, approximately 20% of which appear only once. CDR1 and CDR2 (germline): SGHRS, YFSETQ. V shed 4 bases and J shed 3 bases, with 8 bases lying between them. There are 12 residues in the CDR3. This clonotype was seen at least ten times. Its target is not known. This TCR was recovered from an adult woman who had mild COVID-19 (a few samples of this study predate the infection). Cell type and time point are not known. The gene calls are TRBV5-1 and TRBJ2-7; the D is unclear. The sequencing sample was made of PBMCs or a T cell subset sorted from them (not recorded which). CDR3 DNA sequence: TGCGCCAGCAGCAGATCCTACTACGAGCAGTACTTC. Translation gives CASSRSYYEQYF.